One sample yielded the 10 T cell receptor beta chains listed below, sequenced in a study of blood T cell repertoires in COVID-19. Profiled with immunoSEQ multiplex PCR; TCRdb holds only in-frame clones, not every one. The profile covers 150,000 to 200,000 clones, with approximately 85% appearing a single time and more than 5% taken by the ten largest. The specimen sequenced was PBMCs or T cells enriched from blood (not recorded which). The receptor source for this set is a man in his forties who had recovered from COVID-19.

This rearrangement joins TRBV10-3 to TRBJ2-2; the match to TRBD1 covers 10 bases. Germline trimming cut 6 bases from V and 5 bases from J; bases unmatched to any gene: 3. The germline CDR1 and CDR2 sequences are ENHRY and SYGVKD. CDR3 length: 14 residues. The CDR3 nucleotides read TGTGCCATCAGAGGGACAGGGGAAACCGGGGAGCTGTTTTTT. Translation gives CAIRGTGETGELFF.

The CDR3 nucleotides read TGTGCCAGCAGCTTAGCCCAGACAGATCAGCCCCAGCATTTT. This codes for CASSLAQTDQPQHF. This chain uses TRBV11-2 with TRBJ1-5; a possible D gene is TRBD1 (5 bases). V was pared by 1 base and J by 5 bases, with 9 bases between. CDR3 size: 14 residues. Germline V gene data show CDR1 as SGHAT and CDR2 as FQNNGV.

This chain connects TRBV5-1 to TRBJ1-2; TRBD1 might be the D (6 bases). Between the trimmed V and J ends, which lost 2 bases and 5 bases, there was a span of 19 bases. Germline V CDR1 and CDR2: SGHRS, YFSETQ. The CDR3 is 16 residues long. The CDR3 DNA follows: TGCGCCAGCAGCTTTGCCTTTCCGGGACACCTATATGGCTACACCTTC. Its protein product is CASSFAFPGHLYGYTF.

The chain recombines TRBV28 with TRBJ1-3; the D gene is possibly TRBD1 (6 bases). The CDR3 runs 15 residues. V gave up 5 bases and J gave up 3 bases, with 14 bases separating them. Germline V lookup: CDR1 MDHEN, CDR2 SYDVKM. CDR3 bases: TGTGCCAGCAGTCTATTAACAGGGTTTGGAAACACCATATATTTT. Translation: CASSLLTGFGNTIYF.

The J gene is TRBJ2-5, the V gene TRBV5-5; 12 nucleotides agree with TRBD2. The V and J ends lost 0 bases and 5 bases, in that order; junction bases with no gene match: 8. CDR3 length: 17 amino acids. Germline assignment: CDR1 SGHKS and CDR2 YYEKEE (reference sequence). This chain's CDR3 is CASSLGGLAGGPETQYF. The CDR3 DNA reads TGTGCCAGCAGCTTGGGGGGCCTAGCGGGAGGGCCTGAGACCCAGTACTTC.

The J gene is TRBJ2-7, the V gene TRBV10-1; 7 bases line up with TRBD1. The germline gives CDR1 WNHNN, CDR2 SYGVQD (reference sequence). The CDR3 is 16 amino acids. The junction had 17 bases not matched to a gene; V was cut back by 9 bases and J by 3 bases. The CDR3 nucleotides are TGCGCCAGGGACAAGGGGGCCCATCCCCCTGACTACGAGCAGTACTTC. Translated, it gives CARDKGAHPPDYEQYF.

Here the CDR3 DNA reads TGTGCCAGCTCACCCTCGGCCTACGAGCAGTACTTC. Its translation is CASSPSAYEQYF. V and J are TRBV18 and TRBJ2-7; no definite D call. The germline CDR1 and CDR2 sequences are KGHSH and LQKENI. The CDR3 consists of 12 residues. Trimming shortened V by 3 bases and J by 2 bases, and 5 bases separated the two germline ends.

The rearrangement uses TRBV9 and TRBJ1-6, with 10 bases aligning to TRBD1. From germline, CDR1 is SGDLS and CDR2 YYNGEE. This CDR3 has 14 amino acids. After removal of 4 bases from V and 8 bases from J, the junction contained 3 bases not matched to a gene. CDR3: CASSRDRGDSPLHF. The CDR3 DNA sequence: TGTGCCAGCAGCCGGGACAGGGGAGATTCACCCCTCCACTTT.

The gene calls are TRBV28 and TRBJ1-1; 7 bases match TRBD1. The CDR3 runs 13 residues. The germline gives CDR1 MDHEN, CDR2 SYDVKM. V trimming: 8 bases; J trimming: 0 bases; junction bases outside the gene matches: 3. DNA of the CDR3: TGTGCCAGCCGGGACAGCTTGAACACTGAAGCTTTCTTT. Its translation is CASRDSLNTEAFF.

The chain employs TRBV2 and TRBJ2-1; 15 bases are shared with TRBD2. In germline, CDR1 is SNHLY, CDR2 FYNNEI. J gave up 8 bases and V 6 bases, and 8 bases lay outside the gene matches. The CDR3 runs to 16 residues. For the CDR3, the DNA is TGTGCCAGCAGGAGGACTAGCGGGGGGGCTCGGGATGAGCAGTTCTTC. This codes for CASRRTSGGARDEQFF.